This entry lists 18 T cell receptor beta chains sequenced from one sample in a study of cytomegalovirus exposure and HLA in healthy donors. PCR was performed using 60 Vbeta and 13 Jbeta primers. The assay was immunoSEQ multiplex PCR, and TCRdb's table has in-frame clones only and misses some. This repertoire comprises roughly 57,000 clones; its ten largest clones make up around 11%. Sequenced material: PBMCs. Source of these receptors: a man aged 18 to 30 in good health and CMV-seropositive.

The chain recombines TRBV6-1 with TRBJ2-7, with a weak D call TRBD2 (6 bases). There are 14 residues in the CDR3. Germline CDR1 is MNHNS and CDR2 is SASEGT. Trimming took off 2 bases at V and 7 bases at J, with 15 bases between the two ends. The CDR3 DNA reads TGTGCCAGCAGTGAATTAAGGGGCGCGGGGGAGCAGTACTTC. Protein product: CASSELRGAGEQYF.

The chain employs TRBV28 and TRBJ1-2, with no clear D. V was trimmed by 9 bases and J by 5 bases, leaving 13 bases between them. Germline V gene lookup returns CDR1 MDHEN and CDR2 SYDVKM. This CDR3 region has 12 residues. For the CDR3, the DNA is TGTGCCAGTGGAGGAAACAGTTATGGCTACACCTTC. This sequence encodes CASGGNSYGYTF.

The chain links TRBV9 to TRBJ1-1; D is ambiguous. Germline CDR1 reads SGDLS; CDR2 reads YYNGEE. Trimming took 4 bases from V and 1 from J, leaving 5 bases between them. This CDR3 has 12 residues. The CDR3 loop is CASSNRNTEAFF. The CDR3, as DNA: TGTGCCAGCAGCAACAGGAACACTGAAGCTTTCTTT. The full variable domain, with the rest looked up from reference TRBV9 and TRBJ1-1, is DSGVTQTPKHLITATGQRVTLRCSPRSGDLSVYWYQQSLDQGLQFLIQYYNGEERAKGNILERFSAQQFPDLHSELNLSSLELGDSALYFCASSNRNTEAFFGQGTRLTVV.

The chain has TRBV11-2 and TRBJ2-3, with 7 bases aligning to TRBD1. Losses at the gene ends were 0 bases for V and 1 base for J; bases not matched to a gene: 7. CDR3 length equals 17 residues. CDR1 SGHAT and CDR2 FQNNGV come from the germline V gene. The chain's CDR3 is CASSLDPRQGRTDTQYF. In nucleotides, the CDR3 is TGTGCCAGCAGCTTAGATCCGAGACAGGGTCGCACAGATACGCAGTATTTT.

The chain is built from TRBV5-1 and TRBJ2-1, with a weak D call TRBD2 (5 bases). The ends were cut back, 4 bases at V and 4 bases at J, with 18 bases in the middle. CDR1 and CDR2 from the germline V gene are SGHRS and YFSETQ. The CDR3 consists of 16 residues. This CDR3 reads CASSPYSGGGYNEQFF. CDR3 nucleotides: TGCGCCAGCAGCCCCTACTCGGGCGGCGGGTACAATGAGCAGTTCTTC. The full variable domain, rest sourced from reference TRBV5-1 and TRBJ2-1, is KAGVTQTPRYLIKTRGQQVTLSCSPISGHRSVSWYQQTPGQGLQFLFEYFSETQRNKGNFPGRFSGRQFSNSRSEMNVSTLELGDSALYLCASSPYSGGGYNEQFFGPGTRLTVL.

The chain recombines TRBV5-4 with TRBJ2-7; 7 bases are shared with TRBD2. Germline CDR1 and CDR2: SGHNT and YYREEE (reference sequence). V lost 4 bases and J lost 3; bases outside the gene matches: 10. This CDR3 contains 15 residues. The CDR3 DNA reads TGTGCCAGCAGCCAGGATAGCGGGCCCTACTACGAGCAGTACTTC. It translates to CASSQDSGPYYEQYF.

The CDR3 DNA is TGTGCCACCAGCGGGCAGTACAGGGACGAGGACGAGCAGTACTTC. It codes for CATSGQYRDEDEQYF. The rearrangement joins TRBV15 to TRBJ2-7, with a tentative D call TRBD1 (6 bases). With 5 bases removed from V and 5 bases from J, the gap between germline ends came to 19 bases. The CDR3 is made up of 15 amino acids. The germline CDR1 and CDR2 sequences are LNHNV and YYDKDF (reference sequence).

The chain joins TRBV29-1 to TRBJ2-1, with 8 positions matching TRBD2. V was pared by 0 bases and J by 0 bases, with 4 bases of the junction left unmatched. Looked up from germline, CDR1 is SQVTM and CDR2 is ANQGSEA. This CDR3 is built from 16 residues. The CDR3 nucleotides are TGCAGCGTTGAAGACCCCGGGACTAGCTCCTACAATGAGCAGTTCTTC. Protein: CSVEDPGTSSYNEQFF.

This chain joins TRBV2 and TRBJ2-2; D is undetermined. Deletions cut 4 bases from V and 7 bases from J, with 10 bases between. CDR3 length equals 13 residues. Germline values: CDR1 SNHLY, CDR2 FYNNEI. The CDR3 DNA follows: TGTGCCAGCAGTGCCCCGAGAGGCGGGGAGCTGTTTTTT. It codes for CASSAPRGGELFF.

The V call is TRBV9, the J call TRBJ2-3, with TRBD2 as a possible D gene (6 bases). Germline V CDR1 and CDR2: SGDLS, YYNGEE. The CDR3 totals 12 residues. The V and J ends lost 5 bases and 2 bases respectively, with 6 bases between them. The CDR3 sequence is CASRGLTDTQYF. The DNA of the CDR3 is TGTGCCAGCAGGGGACTCACAGATACGCAGTATTTT.

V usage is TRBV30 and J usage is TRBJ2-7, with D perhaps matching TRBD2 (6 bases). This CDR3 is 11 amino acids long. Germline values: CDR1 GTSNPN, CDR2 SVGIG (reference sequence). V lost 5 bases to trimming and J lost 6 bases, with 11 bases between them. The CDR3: CAWSSGGEQYF. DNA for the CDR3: TGTGCCTGGTCCTCCGGGGGCGAGCAGTACTTC.

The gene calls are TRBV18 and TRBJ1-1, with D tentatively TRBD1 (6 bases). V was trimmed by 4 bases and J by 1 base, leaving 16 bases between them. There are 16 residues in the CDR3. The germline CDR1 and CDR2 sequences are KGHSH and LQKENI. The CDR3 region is CASSHAPGAKNTEAFF. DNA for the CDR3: TGTGCCAGCTCACACGCCCCAGGGGCCAAGAACACTGAAGCTTTCTTT.

The CDR3 sequence is CASSLGSGAQETQYF. CDR3 bases: TGTGCCAGCAGCCTGGGTAGCGGGGCTCAAGAGACCCAGTACTTC. The V gene is TRBV7-9, the J gene TRBJ2-5; 8 bases line up with TRBD2. CDR1 and CDR2 (germline): SEHNR, FQNEAQ (reference sequence). This CDR3 has 15 residues. Trimming cost V 5 bases and J 2 bases; bases outside gene matches: 7.

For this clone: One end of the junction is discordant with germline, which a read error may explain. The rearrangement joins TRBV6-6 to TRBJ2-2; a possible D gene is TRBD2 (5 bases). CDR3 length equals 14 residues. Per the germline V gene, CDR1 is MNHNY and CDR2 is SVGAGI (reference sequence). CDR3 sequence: CASSYSRTTGELLF. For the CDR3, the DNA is TGTGCCAGCAGTTACTCTCGCACTACCGGGGAGCTGCTTTTT.

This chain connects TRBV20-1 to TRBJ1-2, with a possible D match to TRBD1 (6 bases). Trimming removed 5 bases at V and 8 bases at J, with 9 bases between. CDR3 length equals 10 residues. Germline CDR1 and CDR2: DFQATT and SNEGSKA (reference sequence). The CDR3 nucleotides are TGCAGTGCTCCAGGGGAGGGCTACACCTTC. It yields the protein CSAPGEGYTF.

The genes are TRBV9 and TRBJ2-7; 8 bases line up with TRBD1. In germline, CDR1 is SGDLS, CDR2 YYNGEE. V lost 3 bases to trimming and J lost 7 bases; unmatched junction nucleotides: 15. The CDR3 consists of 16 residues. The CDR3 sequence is CASSEQDRAPVGEQYF. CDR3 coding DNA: TGTGCCAGCAGCGAGCAGGACAGGGCCCCTGTAGGGGAGCAGTACTTC.

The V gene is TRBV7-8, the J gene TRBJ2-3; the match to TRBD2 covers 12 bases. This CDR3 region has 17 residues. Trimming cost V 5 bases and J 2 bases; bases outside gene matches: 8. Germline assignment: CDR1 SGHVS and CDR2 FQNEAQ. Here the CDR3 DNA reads TGTGCCAGCAGCCTCCGTGGACTAGCGGGGATCACAGATACGCAGTATTTT. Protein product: CASSLRGLAGITDTQYF.

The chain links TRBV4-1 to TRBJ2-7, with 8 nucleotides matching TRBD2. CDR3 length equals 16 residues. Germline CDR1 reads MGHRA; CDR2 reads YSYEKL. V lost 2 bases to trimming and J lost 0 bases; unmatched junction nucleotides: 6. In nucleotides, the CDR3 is TGCGCCAGCAGCCAATTGGGGAGCGGGAGCTCCTACGAGCAGTACTTC. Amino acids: CASSQLGSGSSYEQYF.